This T cell receptor (beta chain) was recovered during a study of T cell repertoires in cytomegalovirus infection. Whole-study findings and limits: Predominance within the ex vivo response was attributable to HLA-C-restricted CMV-specific TCR beta clonotypes.

This clonotype was picked up many times. Its antigen is as yet unknown. The CDR3 is 17 amino acids. Germline V gene sequence: CDR1 SGHTA, CDR2 FQGNSA. Trimming cost V 5 bases and J 5 bases; bases outside gene matches: 14. Using its own MiXCR run on the reads, TCRdb lists one record per CDR3 protein. Among 300,000 to 400,000 distinct CDR3 sequences listed, almost 30% were seen once. The sample was cultured PBMCs, taken from culture after CMV antigen stimulation. The rearrangement links TRBV7-2 to TRBJ2-3, with 9 bases that match TRBD2. This sequence originates from a human donor in good health (CMV status not recorded). Some clones in this sample may be carry-over from other donors' samples. In nucleotides, the CDR3 is TGTGCCAGCAGCAAGCGCGGTGCGGGAGGGCATGGAGATACGCAGTATTTT. Translation gives CASSKRGAGGHGDTQYF.